This TCR beta chain was observed in a study of PD-1 blockade in classical Hodgkin lymphoma. Turning to the study itself: The study gave patients nivolumab 3 mg/kg intravenously every 2 weeks.

With no exception, relapse followed autologous stem cell transplantation in all patients, and brentuximab vedotin exposure varied. Complete response, partial response or progressive disease constituted the best response categories observed. General study results and limits: By C4D1, CD4+ diversity increased significantly, especially in complete responders. Complete responders' baseline diversity resembled that of newly diagnosed patients.

Sequencing was performed with immunoSEQ multiplex PCR; in TCRdb, only in-frame clones are kept and a portion is missing. The repertoire holds about 15,000 clones, 80% to 85% seen once, with roughly 34% in the top ten. The V end was cut by 2 bases, the J end by 6 bases, with 11 bases between. Germline CDR1 reads SGHRS; CDR2 reads YFSETQ. The CDR3 is 13 amino acids. A note on this clone: Its target is not known.

This receptor was taken from a human donor with classical Hodgkin lymphoma. This chain uses TRBV5-1 with TRBJ1-1, with TRBD1 as a possible D gene (5 bases). Sequencing used peripheral blood mononuclear cells (PBMCs), obtained before the second cycle of nivolumab. CDR3 sequence reads: CASSFGDRPEAFF. As DNA, the CDR3 is TGCGCCAGCAGCTTTGGGGACCGACCTGAAGCTTTCTTT.